These T cell receptor beta chains were read from a single sample in a study of T cell responses to AZD1222 COVID-19 vaccine. Profiled with immunoSEQ multiplex PCR; TCRdb holds only in-frame clones, not every one. This sample carries roughly 100,000 clones, roughly 91% of them seen once, and the ten largest clones take approximately 3.7%. The specimen was peripheral blood, collected on day 0 of AZD1222 vaccination. These receptors originate from an adult in good health. CDR3s leave out the opening cysteine and the closing phenylalanine or tryptophan.

v_call,j_call,cdr3_aa
TRBV6-2/TRBV6-3,TRBJ2-7,ASSYSPDSHEQY
TRBV27,TRBJ1-2,ASTPGGASGYT
TRBV28,TRBJ1-2,ASSRGRSKGGYT
TRBV18,TRBJ1-1,ASSPGLNTEAF
TRBV19,TRBJ2-7,ASSISLSYEQY
TRBV6-5,TRBJ1-6,ASSKTENSPLH
TRBV6-5,TRBJ1-2,ATQLVQGSSYGYT
TRBV12-5,TRBJ2-1,ASGLRDWAYNEQF
TRBV5-6,TRBJ1-2,ASSLLGQLNYGYT
TRBV7-2,TRBJ2-1,ASSLAVSYNEQF
TRBV5-1,TRBJ2-2,ASSFQGFTGELF
TRBV7-9,TRBJ2-1,ASSFSRNEQF
TRBV30,TRBJ2-6,AWHRDRGRRGANVLT
TRBV6-5,TRBJ1-3,ASSRDIPSGNTIY
TRBV29-1,TRBJ2-2,SVVSANTGELF
TRBV7-6,TRBJ2-1,ASSFGTSAYNEQF
TRBV4-1,TRBJ2-7,ASSQVETSLEQY
TRBV9,TRBJ1-2,ASSPGSGYYGYT
TRBV28,TRBJ1-6,ASSFSSPLH
TRBV15,TRBJ1-1,ATSKSVRSRTEAF
TRBV19,TRBJ1-2,ASSSIPPQYYGYT
TRBV29-1,TRBJ2-7,SVELWNKREQY
TRBV10-3,TRBJ2-1,AISESDYNEQF
TRBV11-1,TRBJ2-1,ASSLGHDEQF
TRBV19,TRBJ1-4,ASLGRFNEKLF
TRBV2,TRBJ2-7,ASRATYEQY
TRBV5-1,TRBJ1-5,ASRVGVTSNQPQH
TRBV11-2,TRBJ2-3,ASTPRERGKTDTQY
TRBV7-9,TRBJ1-2,ASSLIRGQSLGYT
TRBV4-2,TRBJ1-2,ASSQRDGAFSNYGYT
TRBV2,TRBJ2-5,ARGTVGETQY
TRBV6-2/TRBV6-3,TRBJ2-7,ASSYGTDPAYEQY